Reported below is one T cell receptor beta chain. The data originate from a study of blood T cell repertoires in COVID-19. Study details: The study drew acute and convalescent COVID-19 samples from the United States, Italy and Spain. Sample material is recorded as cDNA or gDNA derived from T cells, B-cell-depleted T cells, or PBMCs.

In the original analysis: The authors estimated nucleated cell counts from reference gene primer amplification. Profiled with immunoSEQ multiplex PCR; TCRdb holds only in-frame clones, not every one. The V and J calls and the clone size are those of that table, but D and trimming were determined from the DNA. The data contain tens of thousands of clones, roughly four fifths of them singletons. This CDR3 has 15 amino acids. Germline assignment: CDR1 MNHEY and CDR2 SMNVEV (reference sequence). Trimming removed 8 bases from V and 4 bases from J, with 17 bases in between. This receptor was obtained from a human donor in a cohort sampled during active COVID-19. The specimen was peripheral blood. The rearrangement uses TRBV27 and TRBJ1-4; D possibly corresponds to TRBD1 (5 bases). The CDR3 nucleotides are TGTGCCAGCTCCCTGGGACGGGGGGTTAATGAAAAACTGTTTTTT. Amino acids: CASSLGRGVNEKLFF.